The 23 T cell receptor beta chains below all came from one sample that was sequenced in a study of CD8+ T cells in alopecia areata. Treatment given: oral pan-JAK inhibitor, 5-10 mg twice daily. TCR sequencing used cDNA made by reverse transcription of extracted RNA. Data came from immunoSEQ multiplex PCR; TCRdb stores just in-frame clones and leaves some out. Among about 190,000 clones listed, more than 55% were seen once. Source: CD4+ T cells sorted from blood, taken at week 4, from a patient treated with tofacitinib. These receptors all come from a human donor with alopecia areata.

This clone was seen a handful of times. The chain has TRBV30 and TRBJ1-5, with D perhaps matching TRBD1 (5 bases). In germline, CDR1 is GTSNPN, CDR2 SVGIG (reference sequence). Trimming removed 2 bases at V and 5 bases at J, with 10 bases between. This CDR3 spans 13 amino acids. The DNA for the CDR3 is TGTGCCTGGAGTCTAACAGGAGATCAGCCCCAGCATTTT. Its protein is CAWSLTGDQPQHF.

The chain combines TRBV28 with TRBJ1-1; D unclear. Deletions cut 6 bases from V and 1 base from J, with 6 bases between. The CDR3 covers 12 residues. Germline loops: CDR1 MDHEN, CDR2 SYDVKM. Written as DNA, the CDR3 is TGTGCCAGCAGGGCAGGGAACACTGAAGCTTTCTTT. Protein: CASRAGNTEAFF.

A few counts support this clone. This rearrangement joins TRBV9 to TRBJ2-7; 9 nucleotides line up with TRBD2. Germline-derived CDR1 and CDR2 are SGDLS and YYNGEE. CDR3 length: 18 residues. The J segment lost 0 bases and the V segment lost 4 bases, leaving 14 bases of the junction unmatched. DNA of the CDR3: TGTGCCAGCAGCACCAACCAGCGGGAGGCAGGGGGCTCCTACGAGCAGTACTTC. This gives the protein CASSTNQREAGGSYEQYF.

The chain couples TRBV30 to TRBJ1-5; TRBD1 might be the D (5 bases). The CDR3 is made up of 13 amino acids. The V gene lost 5 bases and the J gene lost 6 bases, with 14 bases spanning the gap. CDR1 and CDR2 (germline): GTSNPN, SVGIG (reference sequence). The CDR3 loop reads CAWEEPGGQPQHF. CDR3 nucleotide sequence: TGTGCCTGGGAGGAACCCGGGGGTCAGCCCCAGCATTTT. Together with reference TRBV30 and TRBJ1-5, the CDR3 gives the full variable domain: SQTIHQWPATLVQPVGSPLSLECTVEGTSNPNLYWYRQAAGRGLQLLFYSVGIGQISSEVPQNLSASRPQDRQFILSSKKLLLSDSGFYLCAWEEPGGQPQHFGDGTRLSIL.

The rearrangement links TRBV30 to TRBJ2-7; D is perhaps TRBD1 (6 bases). Germline CDR1 is GTSNPN and CDR2 is SVGIG (reference sequence). This CDR3 contains 13 residues. The germline V and J ends were trimmed by 6 bases and 3 bases, with 15 bases remaining between them. CDR3 DNA sequence: TGTGCCTGTGCCGGACAGTTCCTCTACGAGCAGTACTTC. This codes for CACAGQFLYEQYF. Drawing the rest from reference TRBV30 and TRBJ2-7, the complete variable domain is SQTIHQWPATLVQPVGSPLSLECTVEGTSNPNLYWYRQAAGRGLQLLFYSVGIGQISSEVPQNLSASRPQDRQFILSSKKLLLSDSGFYLCACAGQFLYEQYFGPGTRLTVT.

The J gene is TRBJ1-1, the V gene TRBV29-1; a weak D match, TRBD1 (6 bases). This CDR3 is 16 amino acids long. Trimming removed 0 bases from V and 5 bases from J, with 19 bases in between. Per the germline V gene, CDR1 is SQVTM and CDR2 is ANQGSEA. The CDR3 DNA reads as TGCAGCGTTGAAGATTCAATGGGGGCCCAGAGGACTGAAGCTTTCTTT. Protein sequence: CSVEDSMGAQRTEAFF.

V usage is TRBV27 and J usage is TRBJ1-2; D is ambiguous. Deletions cut 4 bases from V and 6 bases from J, with 12 bases between. CDR1 MNHEY and CDR2 SMNVEV come from the germline V gene (reference sequence). The CDR3 is 13 amino acids. CDR3: CASSWRHGDGYTF. The CDR3 DNA reads as TGTGCCAGCAGTTGGCGACACGGAGATGGCTACACCTTC.

This clone has more than one count but fewer than ten. The V call is TRBV29-1, the J call TRBJ2-1; D call uncertain. Trimming shortened V by 6 bases and J by 5 bases, and 14 bases separated the two germline ends. Germline CDR1 reads SQVTM; CDR2 reads ANQGSEA. This CDR3 has 13 amino acids. The CDR3 spells CSVSSRANNEQFF. CDR3 sequence (DNA): TGCAGCGTGAGTTCCCGGGCAAACAATGAGCAGTTCTTC.

This chain links TRBV30 with TRBJ1-2; weak D call: TRBD1 (5 bases). Germline loops: CDR1 GTSNPN, CDR2 SVGIG (reference sequence). The V gene lost 5 bases and the J gene lost 4 bases, with 17 bases spanning the gap. This CDR3 contains 14 residues. CDR3 nucleotide sequence: TGTGCCTGGTCACCTTCGGGCAGGGCCTATGGCTACACCTTC. Protein: CAWSPSGRAYGYTF.

V usage is TRBV29-1 and J usage is TRBJ1-1; 8 bases line up with TRBD1. The CDR3 is made up of 12 amino acids. Germline loops: CDR1 SQVTM, CDR2 ANQGSEA. V dropped 3 bases and J dropped 4; count of bases not matched to a gene: 1. In nucleotides, the CDR3 is TGCAGCGTTGATGGGACAGGCACTGAAGCTTTCTTT. The encoded protein is CSVDGTGTEAFF. The full variable domain, in which reference TRBV29-1 and TRBJ1-1 provide the parts outside the CDR3, is SAVISQKPSRDICQRGTSLTIQCQVDSQVTMMFWYRQQPGQSLTLIATANQGSEATYESGFVIDKFPISRPNLTFSTLTVSNMSPEDSSIYLCSVDGTGTEAFFGQGTRLTVV.

The rearrangement joins TRBV27 to TRBJ2-4; 7 nucleotides line up with TRBD2. The CDR3 spans 11 residues. The ends lost 6 bases at V and 13 bases at J; junction bases unmatched: 6. CDR1 is MNHEY and CDR2 is SMNVEV in the germline V gene (reference sequence). The chain's CDR3 is CASRTAGEQYF. CDR3 coding DNA: TGTGCCAGCAGGACCGCGGGGGAACAGTACTTC.

Comments on this clone: This sample includes further DNA sequences coding for the same CDR3. CDR3 DNA: TGTGCCAGCAGTGGACTAGCGGGATTCTACGAGCAGTACTTC. Amino acid sequence: CASSGLAGFYEQYF. This chain connects TRBV2 to TRBJ2-7, with 11 bases that match TRBD2. The length of the CDR3 is 14 residues. Germline V gene data show CDR1 as SNHLY and CDR2 as FYNNEI. Trimming took 4 bases from V and 3 from J; bases not matched to a gene: 2.

The genes are TRBV30 and TRBJ2-1, with 12 bases fitting TRBD2. Trimming at V came to 8 bases and at J to 0 bases, leaving 14 bases not matched to a gene. The V gene's germline CDR1 is GTSNPN and CDR2 SVGIG (reference sequence). This CDR3 comprises 18 residues. CDR3 nucleotide sequence: TGTGCCGGACTAGGGTTTCTAGCGGGAGGGAGCTCCTACAATGAGCAGTTCTTC. The encoded protein is CAGLGFLAGGSSYNEQFF.

This chain connects TRBV30 to TRBJ2-1; 8 bases map to TRBD2. Germline assignment: CDR1 GTSNPN and CDR2 SVGIG (reference sequence). The CDR3 sequence is 14 residues long. With 3 bases clipped from V and 4 bases from J, the junction kept 5 bases outside the gene matches. In nucleotides, the CDR3 is TGTGCCTGGAGGGGATTAGCGGGATACAATGAGCAGTTCTTC. Translation gives CAWRGLAGYNEQFF.

In this sample, this clone turned up a few times. The V gene is TRBV29-1, the J gene TRBJ2-1; possibly TRBD1 for D (5 bases). Germline V lookup: CDR1 SQVTM, CDR2 ANQGSEA. This CDR3 comprises 12 residues. V lost 7 bases and J lost 5, with 12 bases in between. CDR3 nucleotide sequence: TGCAGCGATGACAGATACCACAATGAGCAGTTCTTC. It translates to CSDDRYHNEQFF.

V gene TRBV5-4 combines with J gene TRBJ2-5; D gene ambiguous. With 4 bases removed from V and 5 bases from J, the gap between germline ends came to 15 bases. The germline V gene has CDR1 SGHNT and CDR2 YYREEE (reference sequence). The CDR3 consists of 14 residues. The CDR3 bases are TGTGCCAGCAGCCCCGGTTTGGGCCTGGAGACCCAGTACTTC. It encodes CASSPGLGLETQYF.

This sequence joins TRBV29-1 and TRBJ2-2; the match to TRBD2 covers 11 bases. The CDR3 loop spans 14 amino acids. J was trimmed by 5 bases and V by 5 bases; bases with no gene match: 4. Germline values: CDR1 SQVTM, CDR2 ANQGSEA. The CDR3 is CSVYTSGRTGELFF. The DNA of the CDR3 is TGCAGCGTTTACACTAGCGGGAGAACCGGGGAGCTGTTTTTT.

This rearrangement joins TRBV5-1 to TRBJ1-3; D may be TRBD1 (6 bases). The V end was cut by 6 bases, the J end by 0 bases, with 7 bases between. This CDR3 is 13 amino acids long. Germline-derived CDR1 and CDR2 are SGHRS and YFSETQ. CDR3 in DNA: TGCGCCAGCAAGGGGGGCTCTGGAAACACCATATATTTT. Translating gives CASKGGSGNTIYF.

This clone was recorded once. The chain carries TRBV5-8 and TRBJ2-6, with TRBD1 matching 10 bases. V gave up 4 bases and J gave up 0 bases; unmatched junction bases: 4. The CDR3 totals 17 residues. Germline CDR1 reads SGHTS; CDR2 reads YDEGEE. The CDR3 coding sequence is TGTGCCAGCAGCAAGGACAGGGGGAACTCTGGGGCCAACGTCCTGACTTTC. This sequence encodes CASSKDRGNSGANVLTF.

The V and J genes are TRBV30 and TRBJ2-2, with D unresolved. This CDR3 contains 11 residues. Germline V lookup: CDR1 GTSNPN, CDR2 SVGIG (reference sequence). V was cut by 5 bases and J by 1 base, with 2 bases left in between. CDR3 nucleotide sequence: TGTGCCTGGGTGAACACCGGGGAGCTGTTTTTT. It specifies CAWVNTGELFF.

The genes are TRBV30 and TRBJ1-2, with no clear D. The CDR3 is 14 residues long. Germline lookup yields CDR1 GTSNPN and CDR2 SVGIG (reference sequence). V shed 1 base and J shed 7 bases, with 16 bases lying between them. This CDR3 is CAWSEGRLGGGYTF. The CDR3 DNA reads TGTGCCTGGAGTGAAGGACGGTTAGGAGGTGGCTACACCTTC.

The table lists this clone with a count of one. The chain employs TRBV10-3 and TRBJ1-2, with D possibly being TRBD1 (5 bases). The CDR3 extends over 12 amino acids. Germline assignment: CDR1 ENHRY and CDR2 SYGVKD. Trimming took 5 bases from V and 8 from J, leaving 12 bases between them. The CDR3 loop is CAISNQGWGYTF. CDR3 nucleotide sequence: TGTGCCATCAGTAACCAGGGCTGGGGCTACACCTTC.

This CDR3 reads CASSYGTPAPDTQYF. CDR3 nucleotide sequence: TGTGCCAGCAGTTACGGGACTCCTGCACCTGATACGCAGTATTTT. This sequence joins TRBV6-5 and TRBJ2-3; tentative D call: TRBD2 (6 bases). CDR1 is MNHEY, CDR2 SVGAGI, per germline. The CDR3 contains 15 residues. With 2 bases removed from V and 6 bases from J, the gap between germline ends came to 15 bases.